These 20 T cell receptor beta chains share one sample of origin, sequenced in a study of T cell responses to AZD1222 COVID-19 vaccine. TCRdb keeps only in-frame clones here, not all; method: immunoSEQ multiplex PCR. Here the sample spans about 150,000 clones, less than 95% being singletons. This specimen was peripheral blood, taken on day 0 of AZD1222 vaccination. These receptors came from an adult in good health.

The rearrangement links TRBV3-1 (or the pseudogene TRBV3-2) to TRBJ1-2; the D gene is possibly TRBD1 (5 bases). Per germline, CDR1 LGHDT and CDR2 YNNKEL (reference sequence). The CDR3 runs 13 residues. V was pared by 3 bases and J by 8 bases, with 13 bases between. The CDR3 protein is CASSHNRGGGYTF. The CDR3, as DNA: TGTGCCAGCAGCCACAACCGGGGCGGCGGCTACACCTTC.

The sample holds one count of this clone. V usage is TRBV5-4 and J usage is TRBJ2-3; D possibly corresponds to TRBD2 (6 bases). The germline V gene has CDR1 SGHNT and CDR2 YYREEE (reference sequence). The CDR3 runs 15 residues. The ends were cut back, 4 bases at V and 2 bases at J, with 14 bases in the middle. This CDR3 reads CASSAREPATDTQYF. Written as DNA, the CDR3 is TGTGCCAGCAGCGCCCGGGAGCCCGCCACAGATACGCAGTATTTT.

The chain combines TRBV5-1 with TRBJ1-2; TRBD1 is a possible D gene (6 bases). This CDR3 is 15 amino acids long. The ends were cut back, 0 bases at V and 6 bases at J, with 15 bases in the middle. Germline CDR1 and CDR2: SGHRS and YFSETQ. The CDR3 DNA reads as TGCGCCAGCAGCTTGGCCCCAGGGGCGAACGATGGCTACACCTTC. Its protein product is CASSLAPGANDGYTF. The entire variable domain, with the rest obtained from reference TRBV5-1 and TRBJ1-2, is as follows: KAGVTQTPRYLIKTRGQQVTLSCSPISGHRSVSWYQQTPGQGLQFLFEYFSETQRNKGNFPGRFSGRQFSNSRSEMNVSTLELGDSALYLCASSLAPGANDGYTFGSGTRLTVV.

This chain links TRBV27 with TRBJ2-7; maybe TRBD1 (6 bases). Germline V lookup: CDR1 MNHEY, CDR2 SMNVEV (reference sequence). CDR3 size: 14 residues. With 6 bases removed from V and 5 bases from J, the gap between germline ends came to 17 bases. The DNA for the CDR3 is TGTGCCAGCAGGGTTTCAACAGGGATCGACGAGCAGTACTTC. As protein: CASRVSTGIDEQYF.

The chain combines TRBV11-3 with TRBJ2-1, with TRBD2 matching 11 bases. Germline-derived CDR1 and CDR2 are SGHNT and YENEEA. The CDR3 is made up of 16 amino acids. V lost 1 base, J lost 3 bases, and 2 bases stayed unmatched. The CDR3 region is CASSLVGTSGYNEQFF. CDR3 DNA sequence: TGTGCCAGCAGCTTAGTTGGGACTAGCGGCTACAATGAGCAGTTCTTC.

This chain connects TRBV12-5 to TRBJ1-1, with D perhaps TRBD1 (6 bases). Germline CDR1 and CDR2: LGHNT and FRNRAP. The CDR3 runs to 13 residues. Trimming shortened V by 2 bases and J by 3 bases, and 7 bases separated the two germline ends. CDR3 region: CASGLYRDTEAFF. CDR3 DNA sequence: TGTGCTAGTGGTTTGTACAGGGACACTGAAGCTTTCTTT.

The rearrangement joins TRBV30 to TRBJ1-2; D perhaps matches TRBD1 (5 bases). Germline loops: CDR1 GTSNPN, CDR2 SVGIG (reference sequence). Trimming left V 8 bases short and J 8 bases short, with 21 bases between. This CDR3 has 13 residues. In nucleotides, the CDR3 is TGTGCCGGGAAAGGGGATAAGGGATCGGGCTACACCTTC. This encodes CAGKGDKGSGYTF.

The chain joins TRBV6-2 or TRBV6-3 to TRBJ2-6; no firm D call. CDR3 size: 17 residues. V was pared by 6 bases and J by 0 bases, with 15 bases between. Germline values: CDR1 MNHEY, CDR2 SVGEGT. The CDR3 DNA sequence: TGTGCCAGCAGCTCCTTCGCCACCAGCTCTGGGGCCAACGTCCTGACTTTC. Translation: CASSSFATSSGANVLTF.

This chain connects TRBV4-2 to TRBJ2-7; TRBD2 agrees at 9 bases. This CDR3 is 16 amino acids long. Germline V gene sequence: CDR1 LGHNA, CDR2 YNFKEQ. Trimming removed 1 base from V and 4 bases from J; junction bases left unmatched: 8. Here the CDR3 DNA reads TGTGCCAGCAGCCAAGCTAGCGGGAAGACCGGTTACGAGCAGTACTTC. It codes for CASSQASGKTGYEQYF.

This chain links TRBV28 with TRBJ1-1; D unresolved. V was trimmed by 2 bases and J by 6 bases, leaving 13 bases between them. Germline V gives CDR1 MDHEN, CDR2 SYDVKM. The CDR3 runs 14 residues. CDR3 residues: CASSLGMVASEAFF. The CDR3 DNA reads TGTGCCAGCAGTTTAGGTATGGTGGCCTCTGAAGCTTTCTTT.

The gene calls are TRBV28 and TRBJ1-5; D gene uncertain. Trimming removed 5 bases at V and 0 bases at J, with 8 bases between. Germline V gene lookup returns CDR1 MDHEN and CDR2 SYDVKM. CDR3 length equals 14 residues. CDR3 region: CASSQGYSNQPQHF. CDR3 DNA: TGTGCCAGCAGTCAAGGTTATAGCAATCAGCCCCAGCATTTT.

The chain uses TRBV18 and TRBJ1-2; TRBD1 agrees at 7 bases. CDR3 length: 14 residues. Germline V gene sequence: CDR1 KGHSH, CDR2 LQKENI. The V and J ends lost 3 bases and 4 bases, in that order; junction bases with no gene match: 5. This CDR3 reads CASSPQGQFYGYTF. DNA of the CDR3: TGTGCCAGCTCACCCCAGGGACAGTTCTATGGCTACACCTTC.

J is TRBJ1-5 and V is TRBV5-6, with 8 bases matching TRBD1. V lost 1 base and J lost 6; bases outside the gene matches: 6. The germline V gene has CDR1 SGHDT and CDR2 YYEEEE. This CDR3 is 15 amino acids long. The CDR3 is CASSLFGQGGQPQHF. The CDR3 DNA is TGTGCCAGCAGCTTGTTCGGACAGGGAGGTCAGCCCCAGCATTTT. Full variable domain (rest looked up from reference TRBV5-6 and TRBJ1-5): DAGVTQSPTHLIKTRGQQVTLRCSPKSGHDTVSWYQQALGQGPQFIFQYYEEEERQRGNFPDRFSGHQFPNYSSELNVNALLLGDSALYLCASSLFGQGGQPQHFGDGTRLSIL.

With respect to this clone: Compared with germline, one end of the junction differs, possibly owing to a read error. The V gene is TRBV7-2, the J gene TRBJ1-1; D perhaps matches TRBD1 (6 bases). From germline, CDR1 is SGHTA and CDR2 FQGNSA. There are 14 residues in the CDR3. The CDR3: CASGFRSGDTEAFF. The CDR3 nucleotides are TGTGCCAGCGGCTTTAGATCAGGGGACACTGAAGCTTTCTTT.

This chain connects TRBV24-1 to TRBJ2-1; 7 bases map to TRBD1. Germline trimming cut 3 bases from V and 1 base from J; bases unmatched to any gene: 5. From germline, CDR1 is KGHDR and CDR2 SFDVKD. This CDR3 contains 16 residues. The DNA of the CDR3 is TGTGCCACCAGTGATGGGGACAGCGGATCCTACAATGAGCAGTTCTTC. Encoded protein: CATSDGDSGSYNEQFF.

The V and J genes are TRBV3-1 (or the pseudogene TRBV3-2) and TRBJ2-3, with 10 bases aligning to TRBD2. The ends lost 1 base at V and 5 bases at J; junction bases unmatched: 6. Germline lookup yields CDR1 LGHDT and CDR2 YNNKEL (reference sequence). This CDR3 is 16 amino acids long. This chain's CDR3 is CASSQVSSGSLDTQYF. The CDR3 DNA sequence: TGTGCCAGCAGCCAAGTGTCTAGCGGGAGCCTAGATACGCAGTATTTT.

V and J are TRBV10-3 and TRBJ1-2, with TRBD1 identical over 10 bases. The trim removed 6 bases at V and 4 bases at J, leaving 5 bases unmatched. The length of the CDR3 is 14 residues. The germline V gene has CDR1 ENHRY and CDR2 SYGVKD. The DNA of the CDR3 is TGTGCCATCAGCTCCGGGACAGGGGTCTATGGCTACACCTTC. Encoded protein: CAISSGTGVYGYTF.

The chain carries TRBV7-3 and TRBJ2-3; 10 positions match TRBD2. V was clipped by 5 bases and J by 5 bases; unmatched bases: 19. Per germline, CDR1 SGHTA and CDR2 FQGTGA. CDR3 length: 19 residues. DNA of the CDR3: TGTGCCAGCAGCGGACTACCCGGGTCTAGCGGGAGTGCGGGAGATACGCAGTATTTT. It specifies CASSGLPGSSGSAGDTQYF.

The chain is built from TRBV9 and TRBJ1-1, with D maybe TRBD1 (5 bases). V was trimmed by 3 bases and J by 4 bases, leaving 10 bases between them. The CDR3 totals 13 residues. CDR1 SGDLS and CDR2 YYNGEE come from the germline V gene. The CDR3, as DNA: TGTGCCAGCAGCGAGGGGCTGGTCACTGAAGCTTTCTTT. Translation: CASSEGLVTEAFF.

The rearrangement uses TRBV2 and TRBJ1-2; D remains ambiguous. Germline V gene sequence: CDR1 SNHLY, CDR2 FYNNEI. The CDR3 is made up of 18 amino acids. V lost 7 bases and J lost 1, with 25 bases in between. The CDR3 nucleotides are TGTGCCAGCAATCACGCCCCCCGGGGAGCGGAGAGTAACTATGGCTACACCTTC. This translates into CASNHAPRGAESNYGYTF.